This TCR beta chain was sequenced in a study of blood T cell repertoires in COVID-19. Study summary: Whether acute or convalescent, the COVID-19 samples came from the United States, Italy and Spain.

Some clones are missing from TCRdb's copy, which holds only in-frame ones; the method was immunoSEQ multiplex PCR. The sample has 200,000 to 250,000 clones; about nine tenths are singletons. The CDR3 spans 15 residues. Clinical history reported by participants formed the basis on which cohorts were assigned. Donors in Cohort 3 who had recovered were those with two negative PCRs, healthcare professional clearance, or resolution of their symptoms. The sequenced sample was PBMCs or T cells enriched from blood (not recorded which). J is TRBJ2-2 and V is TRBV1; TRBD2, as called in the table, went unchecked against the DNA. TRBV1 is marked as a pseudogene. The TCR sequence derives from a middle-aged man who had recovered from COVID-19. CDR3 nucleotide sequence: TGCACCAGCAGCCAAGGAAGGAGGGTGAGAGGGGAGCTGTTTTTT. This translates into CTSSQGRRVRGELFF.